Described below is a single T cell receptor beta chain sequence and its context. Its specificity is not known. RNA transcripts were the template for amplifying TCR beta CDR3 regions. The TCR CDR3 was amplified in a first-round RT-PCR using the HTBI primer set. Using its own MiXCR run on the multiplex PCR reads, TCRdb lists one record per CDR3 protein. The sample has about 500,000 distinct CDR3 sequences, 40% to 50% seen once. The data are from a study of T cells in Graves' hyperthyroidism and ophthalmopathy. Regarding the study as a whole: Expanded thyroid clonotypes (above 0.001) were mostly also found in blood. A model of 13 V-J features distinguished ophthalmopathy from stable hyperthyroidism. In validation, the model predicted ophthalmopathy. These predictions came a median roughly six months before onset.

The CDR3 is 16 amino acids. The junction had 11 bases not matched to a gene; V was cut back by 3 bases and J by 4 bases. Per germline, CDR1 PRHDT and CDR2 FYEKMQ (reference sequence). Used for diagnoses were clinical symptoms, serum thyroxine and TRAb, thyroid ultrasound and orbital computed tomography. The source of this sequence is an adult woman with Graves' disease, either hyperthyroidism or ophthalmopathy (not recorded which). This rearrangement joins TRBV13 to TRBJ1-1; TRBD1 matches 7 bases. Sequenced sample: peripheral blood or thyroid tissue (not recorded which). The DNA of the CDR3 is TGTGCCAGCAGCTTCTCGACAGGGATTTCGGCCACTGAAGCTTTCTTT. It encodes CASSFSTGISATEAFF.